The T cell receptor (beta chain) under discussion was sequenced for a study of T cell responses to AZD1222 COVID-19 vaccine. Second-dose timings of about 4 or about 12 weeks were pooled. With 4 bases clipped from V and 3 bases from J, the junction kept 6 bases outside the gene matches. Germline CDR1 SGHRS, CDR2 YFSETQ. The CDR3 is made up of 15 amino acids. Notes on this clone: The antigen is undetermined. Other DNA variants within this sample encode the same CDR3.

Study-wide results and limits: Clonal diversity may have been underestimated, and the donors were mostly white British, with more females than males.

Using immunoSEQ multiplex PCR, the repertoire was profiled, and TCRdb retains in-frame clones only, with some absent. The repertoire has around 150,000 clones, 75% to 95% of them found once; the top ten carry approximately 3%. This receptor was obtained from an adult who received the AZD1222 COVID-19 vaccine. The chain carries TRBV5-1 and TRBJ2-7; the match to TRBD2 covers 11 bases. This sample comprised peripheral blood, obtained 28 days after the second AZD1222 dose. CDR3 residues: CASSPGTSGVYEQYF. The CDR3 bases are TGCGCCAGCAGCCCCGGGACTAGCGGAGTCTACGAGCAGTACTTC.